Below are 32 T cell receptor beta chains sequenced from a single sample in a study of blood T cell repertoires in COVID-19. The table came from immunoSEQ multiplex PCR; TCRdb's copy has only in-frame clones and leaves some out. The data hold roughly 69,000 clones, with roughly four fifths observed a single time. Sequencing was carried out using peripheral blood. The receptors come from a middle-aged man with COVID-19, enrolled during active disease.

The gene calls are TRBV18 and TRBJ1-5; 9 bases map to TRBD1. With V trimmed by 4 bases and J by 5 bases, 6 bases remained unmatched. The germline CDR1 and CDR2 sequences are KGHSH and LQKENI. The CDR3 is 15 residues long. CDR3 sequence: CASSRSGQGDQPQHF. The CDR3 bases are TGTGCCAGCTCACGGTCGGGACAGGGCGATCAGCCCCAGCATTTT.

There are a few counts of this clone. The gene calls are TRBV7-3 and TRBJ1-5; the D is unclear. The CDR3 has 13 amino acids. CDR1 SGHTA and CDR2 FQGTGA come from the germline V gene. The ends were cut back, 11 bases at V and 1 base at J, with 12 bases in the middle. The CDR3 DNA sequence: TGTGCCTCGGGGATGGGGAGCAATCAGCCCCAGCATTTT. The encoded protein is CASGMGSNQPQHF. The whole variable domain, filled in from reference TRBV7-3 and TRBJ1-5, reads GAGVSQTPSNKVTEKGKYVELRCDPISGHTALYWYRQSLGQGPEFLIYFQGTGAADDSGLPNDRFFAVRPEGSVSTLKIQRTERGDSAVYLCASGMGSNQPQHFGDGTRLSIL.

This rearrangement joins TRBV9 to TRBJ1-6, with D possibly matching TRBD1 (5 bases). The CDR3 totals 16 residues. The V and J ends lost 3 bases and 7 bases respectively, with 17 bases between them. Germline lookup yields CDR1 SGDLS and CDR2 YYNGEE. The CDR3 is CASSAGGGGRNSPLHF. CDR3 nucleotides: TGTGCCAGCAGCGCCGGTGGGGGGGGTCGGAATTCACCCCTCCACTTT.

The genes are TRBV9 and TRBJ2-5, with 8 bases identical to TRBD2. This CDR3 has 15 residues. Germline-derived CDR1 and CDR2 are SGDLS and YYNGEE. V dropped 2 bases and J dropped 5; count of bases not matched to a gene: 8. The CDR3 sequence is CASSVAGGVRETQYF. The CDR3 nucleotides are TGTGCCAGCAGCGTGGCCGGGGGGGTTAGGGAGACCCAGTACTTC.

The chain recombines TRBV29-1 with TRBJ2-3, with 10 bases aligning to TRBD2. V lost 4 bases and J lost 2; bases outside the gene matches: 3. Germline values: CDR1 SQVTM, CDR2 ANQGSEA. This CDR3 has 14 residues. The CDR3 DNA is TGCAGCGTTGCTAGCGGGGGTCTCACAGATACGCAGTATTTT. It translates to CSVASGGLTDTQYF.

The chain combines TRBV6-1 with TRBJ1-2, with D perhaps TRBD1 (5 bases). The CDR3 has 14 amino acids. Per germline, CDR1 MNHNS and CDR2 SASEGT. Trimming pared 2 bases from V and 4 bases from J, leaving 11 bases between. CDR3 bases: TGTGCCAGCAGTGAAAGGGACTGGATCTATGGCTACACCTTC. Protein: CASSERDWIYGYTF.

The rearrangement uses TRBV6-5 and TRBJ1-1; no firm D call. The CDR3 loop spans 12 amino acids. V gave up 0 bases and J gave up 8 bases, with 7 bases separating them. Germline lookup yields CDR1 MNHEY and CDR2 SVGAGI. CDR3 loop: CASSYSGSEAFF. In DNA form, the CDR3 reads TGTGCCAGCAGTTACTCCGGGTCCGAAGCTTTCTTT.

The V call is TRBV7-3, the J call TRBJ2-1; weak D call: TRBD1 (5 bases). CDR3 size: 13 residues. Germline-derived CDR1 and CDR2 are SGHTA and FQGTGA. Trimming cost V 2 bases and J 4 bases, with 6 bases left between them. The CDR3 loop is CASSLDRYNEQFF. The CDR3, as DNA: TGTGCCAGCAGCTTAGACAGATACAATGAGCAGTTCTTC.

The V gene is TRBV30, the J gene TRBJ1-4; a weak D match, TRBD1 (5 bases). Germline values: CDR1 GTSNPN, CDR2 SVGIG (reference sequence). Trimming removed 6 bases from V and 7 bases from J, with 18 bases in between. The CDR3 length is 14 residues. The CDR3 loop reads CACKQVGSGEKLFF. The CDR3 DNA reads TGTGCCTGTAAACAGGTGGGCTCGGGTGAAAAACTGTTTTTT. Drawing the rest from reference TRBV30 and TRBJ1-4, the complete variable domain is SQTIHQWPATLVQPVGSPLSLECTVEGTSNPNLYWYRQAAGRGLQLLFYSVGIGQISSEVPQNLSASRPQDRQFILSSKKLLLSDSGFYLCACKQVGSGEKLFFGSGTQLSVL.

The gene calls are TRBV6-4 and TRBJ1-2; D is possibly TRBD1 (5 bases). Germline CDR1 MRHNA, CDR2 SNTAGT. V was trimmed by 2 bases and J by 7 bases, leaving 14 bases between them. CDR3 length: 14 residues. The CDR3 bases are TGTGCCAGCAGTGACAGGGTTAAGGGGTCTGGCTACACCTTC. Its protein is CASSDRVKGSGYTF.

The genes are TRBV5-5 and TRBJ2-5; perhaps TRBD2 as D (5 bases). CDR3 length: 13 residues. Germline CDR1 and CDR2: SGHKS and YYEKEE (reference sequence). Trimming stripped 4 bases from V and 1 base from J, with 8 bases between. The CDR3 nucleotides are TGTGCCAGCAGCCGGGATCTCCAAGAGACCCAGTACTTC. It is translated as CASSRDLQETQYF.

The chain is built from TRBV2 and TRBJ1-5; 7 bases agree with TRBD1. J gave up 5 bases and V 6 bases, and 4 bases lay outside the gene matches. Germline CDR1 SNHLY, CDR2 FYNNEI. The CDR3 loop spans 13 amino acids. The CDR3 nucleotides are TGTGCCAGCAGCGCAGACAGGGATCAGCCCCAGCATTTT. Protein sequence: CASSADRDQPQHF.

The J gene is TRBJ2-3, the V gene TRBV5-1; D perhaps matches TRBD2 (5 bases). V lost 0 bases and J lost 1, with 12 bases in between. CDR3 length equals 16 residues. Germline CDR1 is SGHRS and CDR2 is YFSETQ. CDR3 sequence reads: CASSLGRYRGTDTQYF. The CDR3 DNA reads as TGCGCCAGCAGCTTGGGGAGGTACCGGGGCACAGATACGCAGTATTTT.

In this sample, this clone turned up once. This chain connects TRBV5-5 to TRBJ2-5; the match to TRBD1 covers 8 bases. CDR3 size: 17 residues. With V trimmed by 2 bases and J by 5 bases, 14 bases remained unmatched. The germline CDR1 and CDR2 sequences are SGHKS and YYEKEE (reference sequence). Here the CDR3 reads CASSFQGAVSPQETQYF. The CDR3 nucleotides read TGTGCCAGCAGCTTCCAGGGGGCTGTATCTCCGCAGGAGACCCAGTACTTC.

This chain joins TRBV27 and TRBJ1-6, with 8 bases lining up with TRBD1. With V trimmed by 4 bases and J by 7 bases, 3 bases remained unmatched. This CDR3 is built from 14 residues. CDR1 and CDR2 (germline): MNHEY, SMNVEV (reference sequence). In nucleotides, the CDR3 is TGTGCCAGCAGTTCGGGGACAGGCAATTCACCCCTCCACTTT. Translated, it gives CASSSGTGNSPLHF.

This sequence joins TRBV19 and TRBJ2-5; TRBD1 aligns across 7 bases. CDR1 LNHDA and CDR2 SQIVND come from the germline V gene (reference sequence). V dropped 5 bases and J dropped 2; count of bases not matched to a gene: 8. This CDR3 region has 15 residues. CDR3 amino acids: CASSLLGTEQETQYF. The CDR3 nucleotides are TGTGCCAGTAGTTTGCTCGGGACAGAGCAAGAGACCCAGTACTTC.

This chain links TRBV4-3 with TRBJ2-3; D perhaps matches TRBD2 (6 bases). V dropped 1 base and J dropped 4 bases, with 18 bases sitting between them. The length of the CDR3 is 17 residues. Germline-derived CDR1 and CDR2 are LGHNA and YSLEER. CDR3 DNA: TGCGCCAGCAGCCAAGGGGAAGGGACTGACCTCGCAGATACGCAGTATTTT. Its protein is CASSQGEGTDLADTQYF.

This chain joins TRBV11-2 and TRBJ2-5; tentative D call: TRBD2 (5 bases). The CDR3 extends over 14 amino acids. Germline CDR1 reads SGHAT; CDR2 reads FQNNGV. V was clipped by 6 bases and J by 4 bases, with 15 bases between them. CDR3 bases: TGTGCCAGCAGGGACGGGGTTTCACTAGAGACCCAGTACTTC. It specifies CASRDGVSLETQYF.

The chain recombines TRBV3-1 (or the pseudogene TRBV3-2) with TRBJ1-4, with D perhaps TRBD1 (6 bases). The V end lost 5 bases, the J end lost 5 bases, and 15 bases lay between the germline ends. The CDR3 contains 15 residues. Germline V CDR1 and CDR2: LGHDT, YNNKEL (reference sequence). In DNA form, the CDR3 reads TGTGCCAGCAGCACATCGGGACACCCGAATGAAAAACTGTTTTTT. This translates into CASSTSGHPNEKLFF.

The chain couples TRBV18 to TRBJ2-2, with D perhaps TRBD2 (5 bases). The CDR3 consists of 15 residues. V shed 3 bases and J shed 3 bases, with 11 bases lying between them. Germline V gene lookup returns CDR1 KGHSH and CDR2 LQKENI. The CDR3 DNA follows: TGTGCCAGCTCACCCATTTCCGGGGACACCGGGGAGCTGTTTTTT. It encodes CASSPISGDTGELFF.

The chain joins TRBV7-2 to TRBJ2-5, with 8 positions matching TRBD1. In germline, CDR1 is SGHTA, CDR2 FQGNSA. The CDR3 runs 14 residues. J gave up 5 bases and V 6 bases, and 8 bases lay outside the gene matches. CDR3 region: CASSFDRGVETQYF. The CDR3 nucleotides read TGTGCCAGCAGTTTCGACAGGGGAGTGGAGACCCAGTACTTC. The full variable domain, its missing parts supplied by reference TRBV7-2 and TRBJ2-5, is GAGVSQSPSNKVTEKGKDVELRCDPISGHTALYWYRQSLGQGLEFLIYFQGNSAPDKSGLPSDRFSAERTGGSVSTLTIQRTQQEDSAVYLCASSFDRGVETQYFGPGTRLLVL.

The chain couples TRBV9 to TRBJ1-1; D may be TRBD1 (5 bases). With 0 bases removed from V and 4 bases from J, the gap between germline ends came to 19 bases. The germline gives CDR1 SGDLS, CDR2 YYNGEE. This CDR3 region has 17 residues. CDR3 coding DNA: TGTGCCAGCAGCGTAGACCCTAACTCAGGGTACGGCACTGAAGCTTTCTTT. This translates into CASSVDPNSGYGTEAFF.

This chain uses TRBV7-2 with TRBJ2-1, with 8 bases matching TRBD1. V lost 1 base and J lost 9; bases outside the gene matches: 5. Germline-derived CDR1 and CDR2 are SGHTA and FQGNSA. The CDR3 spans 14 residues. CDR3 sequence (DNA): TGTGCCAGCAGCTTAGGGGTACAGGGGGGTGAGCAGTTCTTC. Translating gives CASSLGVQGGEQFF.

This clone appeared once. V is TRBV2 and J is TRBJ1-6, with D unclear. V lost 2 bases and J lost 8, with 10 bases in between. The CDR3 sequence is 14 residues long. Per germline, CDR1 SNHLY and CDR2 FYNNEI. This CDR3 reads CASSENWRDSPLHF. In DNA, the CDR3 is TGTGCCAGCAGTGAAAATTGGAGGGATTCACCCCTCCACTTT.

The chain links TRBV9 to TRBJ2-3; 11 positions agree with TRBD2. This CDR3 spans 19 amino acids. In germline, CDR1 is SGDLS, CDR2 YYNGEE. The V segment lost 0 bases and the J segment 3 bases; nucleotides outside the gene matches: 12. CDR3 sequence reads: CASSVALAGGEPLTDTQYF. CDR3 DNA: TGTGCCAGCAGCGTAGCTCTAGCGGGGGGCGAACCTCTTACAGATACGCAGTATTTT.

This CDR3 is CASSPTSFNNEQFF. For the CDR3, the DNA is TGTGCCAGCAGCCCGACTAGTTTTAACAATGAGCAGTTCTTC. The V and J genes are TRBV3-1 (or the pseudogene TRBV3-2) and TRBJ2-1; TRBD2 is a possible D gene (6 bases). CDR1 is LGHDT and CDR2 is YNNKEL in the germline V gene (reference sequence). The CDR3 has 14 amino acids. With 4 bases removed from V and 5 bases from J, the gap between germline ends came to 12 bases.

The V call is TRBV2, the J call TRBJ2-1; 12 nucleotides align to TRBD1. J gave up 8 bases and V 5 bases, and 7 bases lay outside the gene matches. The CDR3 has 15 amino acids. CDR1 SNHLY and CDR2 FYNNEI come from the germline V gene. The chain's CDR3 is CASSRDRGLGDEQFF. DNA of the CDR3: TGTGCCAGCAGTCGGGACAGGGGGCTGGGGGATGAGCAGTTCTTC.

This rearrangement joins TRBV19 to TRBJ1-1; D unresolved. The CDR3 loop spans 11 amino acids. The germline V gene has CDR1 LNHDA and CDR2 SQIVND (reference sequence). With 3 bases removed from V and 4 bases from J, the gap between germline ends came to 3 bases. The CDR3 loop is CASSIVTEAFF. Here the CDR3 DNA reads TGTGCCAGTAGTATCGTCACTGAAGCTTTCTTT.

This clone was seen just once. The chain recombines TRBV11-2 with TRBJ2-2, with 9 bases aligning to TRBD1. This CDR3 comprises 16 residues. Germline CDR1 is SGHAT and CDR2 is FQNNGV. The junction had 7 bases not matched to a gene; V was cut back by 4 bases and J by 4 bases. CDR3 sequence: CASSSYRGRGTGELFF. As DNA, the CDR3 is TGTGCCAGCAGCTCCTACAGGGGGCGCGGCACCGGGGAGCTGTTTTTT.

V is TRBV15 and J is TRBJ2-3; 14 nucleotides match TRBD2. Germline V gene sequence: CDR1 LNHNV, CDR2 YYDKDF (reference sequence). The CDR3 runs to 19 residues. V was clipped by 1 base and J by 2 bases; unmatched bases: 8. The CDR3 spells CATSRGGLAGALDTDTQYF. DNA of the CDR3: TGTGCCACCAGCAGAGGGGGACTAGCGGGGGCCCTCGACACAGATACGCAGTATTTT. The variable domain in full, completed from reference TRBV15 and TRBJ2-3, reads DAMVIQNPRYQVTQFGKPVTLSCSQTLNHNVMYWYQQKSSQAPKLLFHYYDKDFNNEADTPDNFQSRRPNTSFCFLDIRSPGLGDTAMYLCATSRGGLAGALDTDTQYFGPGTRLTVL.

The chain combines TRBV4-1 with TRBJ2-7, with TRBD2 matching over 7 bases. J gave up 2 bases and V 1 base, and 5 bases lay outside the gene matches. This CDR3 contains 15 residues. CDR1 is MGHRA and CDR2 is YSYEKL in the germline V gene. The CDR3 DNA follows: TGCGCCAGCAGCCAAGGCGCCAGCGGGACCTACGAGCAGTACTTC. Translating it yields CASSQGASGTYEQYF.

V and J are TRBV10-3 and TRBJ2-7, with 8 nucleotides matching TRBD1. In germline, CDR1 is ENHRY, CDR2 SYGVKD. The CDR3 is 13 residues long. Losses at the gene ends were 10 bases for V and 5 bases for J; bases not matched to a gene: 10. CDR3: CATLRRDRNEQYF. CDR3 bases: TGTGCCACCTTAAGACGGGACAGGAACGAGCAGTACTTC.